The clone carrying this T cell receptor beta chain was counted ten times or more. This record comes from a study of T cells in Graves' hyperthyroidism and ophthalmopathy. The TCR beta CDR3 regions underwent amplification using RNA transcripts as the source. HTBI primers were employed in a first-round RT-PCR of the TCR CDR3. TCRdb recomputed calls from the multiplex PCR reads with MiXCR, one row per CDR3 protein. The data hold more than 300,000 distinct CDR3 sequences, with roughly 18% observed a single time. For ophthalmopathy patients, the Clinical Activity Score was at least 3 and the NOSPECS grade at least 4; duration was under 3 months. Using around 10 ml of fresh peripheral blood, PBMCs were prepared. The CDR3 spans 15 residues. V was pared by 1 base and J by 5 bases, with 5 bases of the junction left unmatched. Looked up from germline, CDR1 is SGHTA and CDR2 is FQGTGA.

The V and J genes are TRBV7-3 and TRBJ2-1; 7 nucleotides match TRBD2. The origin of this receptor is a man younger than 35 with Graves' ophthalmopathy. Input material: blood. CDR3 in amino acids: CASSLMSGGNNEQFF. DNA of the CDR3: TGTGCCAGCAGCTTAATGTCGGGGGGAAACAATGAGCAGTTCTTC.